What follows are 20 T cell receptor beta chains derived from one specimen sequenced in a study of blood T cell repertoires in COVID-19. Method: immunoSEQ multiplex PCR; TCRdb's copy keeps in-frame clones and lacks some. Counted here are about 81,000 clones, roughly 89% occurring once; the ten biggest clones make up 1.9%. Material: peripheral blood. Receptor source: a woman in her forties or fifties in a cohort sampled during active COVID-19.

This clone was seen more than once but under ten times. The chain uses TRBV7-9 and TRBJ1-1; 10 bases agree with TRBD1. V lost 10 bases, J lost 3 bases, and 14 bases stayed unmatched. The CDR3 covers 16 residues. CDR1 and CDR2 (germline): SEHNR, FQNEAQ (reference sequence). The CDR3 DNA is TGTGCCACCGCGACAGGGGGCGGTTTCCCGGACACTGAAGCTTTCTTT. It yields the protein CATATGGGFPDTEAFF.

The V call is TRBV7-9, the J call TRBJ1-2; 7 bases agree with TRBD1. This CDR3 has 13 amino acids. Germline CDR1 SEHNR, CDR2 FQNEAQ (reference sequence). Trimming at V came to 7 bases and at J to 4 bases, leaving 6 bases not matched to a gene. The CDR3 here is CASTRQGPYGYTF. CDR3 DNA sequence: TGTGCCAGCACCCGACAGGGACCCTATGGCTACACCTTC.

The rearrangement joins TRBV6-2 or TRBV6-3 to TRBJ2-7, with unresolved D. Per germline, CDR1 MNHEY and CDR2 SVGEGT. The V and J ends lost 6 bases and 0 bases respectively, with 15 bases between them. The CDR3 extends over 15 amino acids. CDR3 in amino acids: CASSLPGASSYEQYF. The CDR3 DNA follows: TGTGCCAGCAGCCTCCCCGGTGCGAGCTCCTACGAGCAGTACTTC.

The rearrangement links TRBV6-1 to TRBJ2-1, with D unclear. V was clipped by 3 bases and J by 0 bases, with 15 bases between them. The CDR3 covers 17 residues. Per germline, CDR1 MNHNS and CDR2 SASEGT. CDR3 in DNA: TGTGCCAGCAGTGACCCCAACCCAAGGAGCTCCTACAATGAGCAGTTCTTC. Protein product: CASSDPNPRSSYNEQFF.

The rearrangement links TRBV28 to TRBJ2-1; 12 bases line up with TRBD1. This CDR3 is built from 16 residues. Germline V CDR1 and CDR2: MDHEN, SYDVKM. V shed 6 bases, J shed 6 bases, and the junction held 9 bases outside the gene matches. The CDR3 DNA is TGTGCCAGCAGCGCACGGAAGGGACAGGGGGCCAATGAGCAGTTCTTC. Encoded protein: CASSARKGQGANEQFF. The variable domain in full, with the rest retrieved from reference TRBV28 and TRBJ2-1, is DVKVTQSSRYLVKRTGEKVFLECVQDMDHENMFWYRQDPGLGLRLIYFSYDVKMKEKGDIPEGYSVSREKKERFSLILESASTNQTSMYLCASSARKGQGANEQFFGPGTRLTVL.

J is TRBJ2-5 and V is TRBV18; 7 nucleotides line up with TRBD2. V shed 1 base, J shed 1 base, and the junction held 6 bases outside the gene matches. CDR1 and CDR2 (germline): KGHSH, LQKENI. The CDR3 length is 16 residues. The CDR3 loop is CASSPREGARQETQYF. The CDR3 DNA follows: TGTGCCAGCTCACCACGGGAGGGCGCCCGCCAAGAGACCCAGTACTTC.

This clone was observed a few times. The chain recombines TRBV3-1 (or the pseudogene TRBV3-2) with TRBJ2-7; 7 bases align to TRBD2. Per the germline V gene, CDR1 is LGHDT and CDR2 is YNNKEL (reference sequence). This CDR3 is 12 amino acids long. Trimming took 1 base from V and 12 from J; bases not matched to a gene: 6. CDR3 sequence reads: CASSQGTRSPYF. CDR3 sequence (DNA): TGTGCCAGCAGCCAAGGGACTAGATCCCCGTACTTC.

The gene calls are TRBV7-9 and TRBJ2-2; 10 positions match TRBD2. Germline CDR1 SEHNR, CDR2 FQNEAQ (reference sequence). After removal of 1 base from V and 5 bases from J, the junction contained 1 base not matched to a gene. This CDR3 comprises 15 residues. As DNA, the CDR3 is TGTGCCAGCAGCTTAGTACTAGCGGGAACCGGGGAGCTGTTTTTT. It encodes CASSLVLAGTGELFF. The complete variable domain, with remaining parts taken from reference TRBV7-9 and TRBJ2-2, reads DTGVSQNPRHKITKRGQNVTFRCDPISEHNRLYWYRQTLGQGPEFLTYFQNEAQLEKSRLLSDRFSAERPKGSFSTLEIQRTEQGDSAMYLCASSLVLAGTGELFFGEGSRLTVL.

The chain couples TRBV9 to TRBJ2-2; 7 bases are shared with TRBD1. V was pared by 1 base and J by 0 bases, with 18 bases of the junction left unmatched. The CDR3 spans 21 residues. Germline CDR1 and CDR2: SGDLS and YYNGEE. This CDR3 reads CASSVLGTVILGGANTGELFF. The CDR3 bases are TGTGCCAGCAGCGTATTGGGGACAGTGATATTAGGCGGAGCGAACACCGGGGAGCTGTTTTTT.

This chain joins TRBV9 and TRBJ2-2, with a weak D call TRBD1 (6 bases). Germline loops: CDR1 SGDLS, CDR2 YYNGEE. The ends were cut back, 3 bases at V and 4 bases at J, with 13 bases in the middle. The CDR3 is 15 residues long. In nucleotides, the CDR3 is TGTGCCAGCAGCGCTACAGGGTTCGGCACCGGGGAGCTGTTTTTT. Translation: CASSATGFGTGELFF.

CDR3 sequence reads: CASSSLGGRQMNSYEQYF. DNA for the CDR3: TGTGCCAGCAGCTCCCTTGGAGGTCGGCAAATGAACTCCTACGAGCAGTACTTC. V is TRBV7-6 and J is TRBJ2-7, with D perhaps TRBD2 (5 bases). Germline loops: CDR1 SGHVS, CDR2 FNYEAQ. The CDR3 runs 18 residues. The V end was cut by 4 bases, the J end by 0 bases, with 22 bases between.

In its sample, this clone is medium-sized (0.01 to 0.1%). The chain is built from TRBV9 and TRBJ2-3, with 7 bases lining up with TRBD1. Germline CDR1 reads SGDLS; CDR2 reads YYNGEE. With V trimmed by 3 bases and J by 14 bases, 12 bases remained unmatched. This CDR3 spans 13 amino acids. This CDR3 is CASSGVGDSVAYF. The CDR3 nucleotides are TGTGCCAGCAGCGGGGTAGGGGACAGTGTGGCGTATTTT.

The rearrangement joins TRBV9 to TRBJ2-7; possible D gene TRBD1, 5 bases. Trimming removed 3 bases at V and 6 bases at J, with 19 bases between. The CDR3 runs 15 residues. Germline V lookup: CDR1 SGDLS, CDR2 YYNGEE. The CDR3 DNA follows: TGTGCCAGCAGCGGGGATTCGACAGTTTTCTCCGAGCAGTACTTC. It yields the protein CASSGDSTVFSEQYF.

The table lists this clone with a count of one. This rearrangement joins TRBV5-4 to TRBJ2-3; D perhaps matches TRBD2 (6 bases). CDR1 is SGHNT and CDR2 is YYREEE in the germline V gene (reference sequence). V was pared by 4 bases and J by 0 bases, with 18 bases between. The CDR3 runs 17 residues. The CDR3 DNA reads TGTGCCAGCAGCCCGGCGGGGCGAACCTCAAGCACAGATACGCAGTATTTT. This gives the protein CASSPAGRTSSTDTQYF.

On this clone itself: The junction departs from germline at one end; a sequencing error may be responsible. The J gene is TRBJ1-2, the V gene TRBV5-1, with 7 bases aligning to TRBD1. The CDR3 has 15 residues. The V gene's germline CDR1 is SGHRS and CDR2 YFSETQ. The CDR3 loop is CASTLGDRPNYGYTF. The DNA of the CDR3 is TGCGCCAGCACCTTGGGGGACAGACCCAACTATGGCTACACCTTC.

This clone was seen more than once but under ten times. The chain combines TRBV5-4 with TRBJ1-2; no firm D call. The CDR3 is made up of 15 amino acids. Between the trimmed V and J ends, which lost 4 bases and 2 bases, there was a span of 15 bases. In germline, CDR1 is SGHNT, CDR2 YYREEE (reference sequence). As DNA, the CDR3 is TGTGCCAGCAGCCGGGAGAGAGTGGGGAACTATGGCTACACCTTC. Translating gives CASSRERVGNYGYTF.

The V call is TRBV19, the J call TRBJ1-5; possibly TRBD1 for D (6 bases). CDR1 and CDR2 from the germline V gene are LNHDA and SQIVND (reference sequence). This CDR3 contains 18 residues. The V end lost 1 base, the J end lost 0 bases, and 16 bases lay between the germline ends. CDR3 sequence reads: CASSIAQDSVFSNQPQHF. In DNA, the CDR3 is TGTGCCAGTAGTATAGCACAGGACAGTGTTTTTAGCAATCAGCCCCAGCATTTT.

The chain uses TRBV16 and TRBJ1-1; D is unresolved. V lost 0 bases, J lost 1 base, and 12 bases lay in between. The germline CDR1 and CDR2 sequences are KGHSY and FQNENV. This CDR3 has 16 amino acids. Written as DNA, the CDR3 is TGTGCCAGCAGCCAATCGTTGAGGCCCCCGAACACTGAAGCTTTCTTT. Translated: CASSQSLRPPNTEAFF.

The chain combines TRBV6-5 with TRBJ2-7, with TRBD1 matching 11 bases. V lost 3 bases to trimming and J lost 3 bases; unmatched junction nucleotides: 4. CDR1 is MNHEY, CDR2 SVGAGI, per germline. This CDR3 has 15 amino acids. The CDR3 here is CASSYQGTGGYEQYF. The CDR3 DNA follows: TGTGCCAGCAGTTATCAAGGGACAGGGGGCTACGAGCAGTACTTC.

The CDR3 DNA reads as TGTGCCAGCAGCCCCCCCCGCCCGGGACAGGGTACTACTGAAGCTTTCTTT. Translated: CASSPPRPGQGTTEAFF. The rearrangement links TRBV7-9 to TRBJ1-1; 9 bases line up with TRBD1. The CDR3 length is 17 residues. V trimming: 5 bases; J trimming: 5 bases; junction bases outside the gene matches: 15. Germline assignment: CDR1 SEHNR and CDR2 FQNEAQ (reference sequence).